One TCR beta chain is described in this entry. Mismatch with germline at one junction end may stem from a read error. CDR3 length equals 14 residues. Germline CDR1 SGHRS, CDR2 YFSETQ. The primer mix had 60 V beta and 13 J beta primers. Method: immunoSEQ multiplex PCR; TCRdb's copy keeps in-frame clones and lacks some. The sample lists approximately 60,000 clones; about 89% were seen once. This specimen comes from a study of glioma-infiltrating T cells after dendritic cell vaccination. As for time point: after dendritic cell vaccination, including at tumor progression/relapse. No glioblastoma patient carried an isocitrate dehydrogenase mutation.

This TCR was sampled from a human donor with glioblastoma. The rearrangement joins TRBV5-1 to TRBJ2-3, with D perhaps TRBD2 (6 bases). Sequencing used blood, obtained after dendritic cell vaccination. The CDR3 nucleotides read TGCGCCAGCAGCTGGTTGGGAGGCACAGATACGCGGTATTTT. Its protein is CASSWLGGTDTRYF.